This T cell receptor beta chain came from a study of T cells in Graves' hyperthyroidism and ophthalmopathy. RNA transcripts gave rise to amplified TCR beta CDR3 regions. Using the HTBI primer set, a first-round RT-PCR was run on the TCR CDR3. One entry per CDR3 protein, called by TCRdb with MiXCR from the multiplex PCR reads. Among about 640,000 distinct CDR3 sequences listed, more than 20% were seen once. This clonotype has ten or more counts. The CDR3 is 14 amino acids. The germline V gene has CDR1 GTSNPN and CDR2 SVGIG (reference sequence). V was trimmed by 1 base and J by 0 bases, leaving 9 bases between them.

This TCR was sampled from a man younger than 40 with Graves' ophthalmopathy. This chain links TRBV30 with TRBJ1-2; unclear D gene. Sequencing was performed on blood. Written as DNA, the CDR3 is TGTGCCTGGAGTGGAGGGCCCTCTAACTATGGCTACACCTTC. It encodes CAWSGGPSNYGYTF.